The present TCR beta chain was sequenced within a study of human T cells and chemical hapten exposure (TCRdb year 2021). Turning to the overall study: For sensitization, 2% DPC in acetone was applied to a 2 cm by 2 cm area of upper inner arm skin. Patients additionally received weekly therapeutic DPC doses to the scalp throughout the approximately 24-week study period. Patch testing was performed on the upper back with Finn chambers containing 0.01% DPC, and the patch tests were scored after 6 days according to International Contact Dermatitis Research Group standards. The patient cohort, mostly female, included alopecia areata with under or over 50% scalp involvement, alopecia totalis and alopecia universalis. Libraries were pooled for sequencing, and per-sample TCR yields varied mainly because of small differences in library volumes within the pool. In alopecia patients, the study followed how the peripheral blood TCR repertoire changed in vivo over primary and secondary sensitization to diphenylcyclopropenone (DPC), a hapten. Blood samples were taken from patients before sensitization (week 0) and at 2, 6 and about 24 weeks after DPC sensitization. For TCR sequencing, blood came from 25 to 30 alopecia patients at anywhere from one to four time points (pre-sensitization, 2, 6 and 24 weeks).

The time point label, read with the paper, signifies: patch test 1, 2 weeks after DPC sensitization. Taken with the paper, the label for treatment or condition translates to: therapeutic diphenylcyclopropenone sensitization with weekly scalp DPC. Blood at each patch-test visit was drawn before the patch test was applied. To be eligible, patients had to be aged 18 to 70, diagnosed with alopecia and judged suitable for DPC therapy, while pregnant patients were excluded. Unfractionated whole blood was collected in Tempus Blood RNA tubes, and total RNA was extracted from that blood. CDR3 length: 17 amino acids, cysteine to phenylalanine. Only CDR3 DNA is held: 51 bases, read in frame from base 1. CDR1 is given as DFQATT and CDR2 as SNEGSKA, both from the germline V gene (reference sequence). V trim: 5 bases; J trim: 1 base; unmatched bases: 7. The library relied on RACE. TCRdb shows the sequencer as NextSeq 500. During library preparation, unique molecular identifiers were attached to individual cDNA molecules so that TCRs could be counted in a quantitative, reproducible way. For every blood RNA sample, sequencing covered both the TCR alpha and TCR beta chains. Per the source publication's procedure: A median of around 96,000 TCRs per sample was observed, with a range of about 23,224 to 700,000. V, J and CDR3 annotation of the TCR reads was carried out using the Decombinator software suite. To make PS versus PT1 abundance plots, every sample was subsampled to the same number of TCRs (28,000). Expanded TCRs were defined as absent before sensitization and observed at least eight times at the 2-week time point. TCRdb applied fastp at Q25 and MiXCR to the public reads, then kept only in-frame beta chains. Each entry merges the rows of one CDR3 protein and shows their most common DNA and genes. These V and J calls rely on TCRdb rather than the paper's analysis. The sample profile shows about 380,000 distinct CDR3 sequences; about 4.8% of them were found once. The ten top clones hold around 2.3% of the sample.

This clonotype was detected many times. Which antigen it targets is not known. There are no base qualities to consult, and no much larger clone falls within one base. What the research found in general, with its limitations: Expanded TCRs formed significantly more large CDR3 similarity clusters than pre-sensitization or healthy control sets, consistent with antigen-driven responses. After repeated subsampling, changes were observed in the strength of the expansion versus patch-test correlation and in the threshold at which the correlation became significant. The number of TCRs above 1 in 1000 frequency did not change with DPC sensitization; there was no evidence of global repertoire structure alterations. The number of PT1 expanded TCRs positively correlated with patch test score, significant at thresholds 8, 16 and 32 but not 4. All patients had alopecia, a presumed autoimmune disease, so their immune response might differ from that of healthy individuals.

This receptor was identified in a woman between 45 and 60 years old with alopecia areata. Some clones in this sample may be carry-over from other donors' samples. Source: whole blood, taken in connection with sensitization to the hapten diphenylcyclopropenone (DPC). Here the chain combines TRBV20-1 and TRBJ2-1, with 14 middle bases fitting TRBD2. In nucleotide form, the sequence is TGCAGTGCTCGACTAGCGGGGGGGCCTCGGTCCTACAATGAGCAGTTCTTC. Translation gives CSARLAGGPRSYNEQFF.